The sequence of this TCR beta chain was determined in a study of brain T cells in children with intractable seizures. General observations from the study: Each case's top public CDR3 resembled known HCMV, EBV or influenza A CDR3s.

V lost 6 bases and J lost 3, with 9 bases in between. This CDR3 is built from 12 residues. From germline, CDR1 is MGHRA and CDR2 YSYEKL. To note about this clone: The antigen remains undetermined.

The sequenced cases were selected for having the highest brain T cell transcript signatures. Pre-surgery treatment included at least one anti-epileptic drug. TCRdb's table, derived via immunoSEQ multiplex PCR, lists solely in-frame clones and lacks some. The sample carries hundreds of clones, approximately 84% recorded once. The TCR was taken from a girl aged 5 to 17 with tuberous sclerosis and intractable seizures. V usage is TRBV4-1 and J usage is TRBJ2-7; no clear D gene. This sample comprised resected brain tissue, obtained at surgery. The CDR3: CASSEDGYEQYF. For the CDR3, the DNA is TGCGCCAGCAGTGAGGACGGCTACGAGCAGTACTTC.